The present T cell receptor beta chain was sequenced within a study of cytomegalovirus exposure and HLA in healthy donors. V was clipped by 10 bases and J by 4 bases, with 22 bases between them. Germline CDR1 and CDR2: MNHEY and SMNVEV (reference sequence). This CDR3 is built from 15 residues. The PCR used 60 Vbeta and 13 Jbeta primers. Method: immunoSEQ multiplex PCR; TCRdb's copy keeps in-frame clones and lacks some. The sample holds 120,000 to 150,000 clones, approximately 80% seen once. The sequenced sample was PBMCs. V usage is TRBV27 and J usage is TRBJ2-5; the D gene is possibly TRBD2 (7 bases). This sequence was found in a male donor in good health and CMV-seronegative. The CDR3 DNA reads TGTGCCACCCAATTAAGGGGGGGGCCGGGAGAGACCCAGTACTTC. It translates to CATQLRGGPGETQYF.